A single sample gave rise to the 15 T cell receptor beta chains below, sequenced in a study of shared clonotypes between healthy human individuals. Assay used: immunoSEQ multiplex PCR; TCRdb lists only in-frame clones, some missing. The data contain about 470,000 clones, roughly 77% of them singletons. The material sequenced was PBMCs. The receptors derive from a woman in her 40s in good health. Some clones in this sample may be carry-over from other donors' samples.

The chain uses TRBV7-2 and TRBJ2-1, with TRBD1 matching over 9 bases. Unmatched junction bases numbered 14, after V lost 5 bases and J lost 3 bases. The CDR3 contains 18 residues. Looked up from germline, CDR1 is SGHTA and CDR2 is FQGNSA. The DNA for the CDR3 is TGTGCCAGCAGCCACCCCCCTTTAGGGACAGGGCTCTACAATGAGCAGTTCTTC. Its protein is CASSHPPLGTGLYNEQFF.

As concerns this clone: A far larger clone is one nucleotide away, so this likely arose from a read error. This chain links TRBV7-6 with TRBJ2-1; D perhaps matches TRBD1 (6 bases). The CDR3 spans 14 residues. CDR1 and CDR2 (germline): SGHVS, FNYEAQ. CDR3 bases: TGTGCCAGCAGCTTAGAGGACAGCACCAATGAGCGGTTCTTC. Protein: CASSLEDSTNERFF.

The chain carries TRBV11-2 and TRBJ2-1; TRBD1 matches at 7 bases. With 1 base clipped from V and 7 bases from J, the junction kept 13 bases outside the gene matches. Germline CDR1 reads SGHAT; CDR2 reads FQNNGV. This CDR3 contains 17 residues. CDR3 sequence reads: CASSLAQLGTVMNEQFF. The DNA for the CDR3 is TGTGCCAGCAGCTTAGCACAATTGGGGACAGTGATGAATGAGCAGTTCTTC.

This sequence joins TRBV19 and TRBJ2-3; no clear D gene. The CDR3 has 13 residues. V was trimmed by 2 bases and J by 5 bases, leaving 8 bases between them. Looked up from germline, CDR1 is LNHDA and CDR2 is SQIVND (reference sequence). In DNA, the CDR3 is TGTGCCAGTAGTATAAACCAACAAGATACGCAGTATTTT. It specifies CASSINQQDTQYF. Using reference TRBV19 and TRBJ2-3 for the parts outside the CDR3, the full variable domain is DGGITQSPKYLFRKEGQNVTLSCEQNLNHDAMYWYRQDPGQGLRLIYYSQIVNDFQKGDIAEGYSVSREKKESFPLTVTSAQKNPTAFYLCASSINQQDTQYFGPGTRLTVL.

The V and J genes are TRBV2 and TRBJ2-1, with 11 nucleotides matching TRBD1. The CDR3 loop spans 17 amino acids. From germline, CDR1 is SNHLY and CDR2 FYNNEI. Losses at the gene ends were 6 bases for V and 2 bases for J; bases not matched to a gene: 9. The CDR3 here is CASSAPWTGGPYNEQFF. The CDR3 region has the DNA TGTGCCAGCAGCGCGCCTTGGACAGGGGGCCCCTACAATGAGCAGTTCTTC.

This clone was observed a handful of times. The V and J genes are TRBV7-2 and TRBJ1-5; D is perhaps TRBD1 (6 bases). The germline V and J ends were trimmed by 2 bases and 7 bases, with 21 bases remaining between them. Germline V CDR1 and CDR2: SGHTA, FQGNSA. The CDR3 covers 17 residues. The CDR3 spells CASSLRAAGVVGQPQHF. The CDR3 DNA reads TGTGCCAGCAGCTTAAGGGCCGCAGGGGTCGTGGGACAGCCCCAGCATTTT.

The chain recombines TRBV5-1 with TRBJ1-1, with a tentative D call TRBD1 (5 bases). Germline CDR1 reads SGHRS; CDR2 reads YFSETQ. Between the trimmed V and J ends, which lost 1 base and 6 bases, there was a span of 16 bases. The CDR3 contains 15 residues. CDR3 loop: CASSLSWERGAEAFF. CDR3 in DNA: TGCGCCAGCAGCTTGTCCTGGGAGCGAGGGGCTGAAGCTTTCTTT.

This chain joins TRBV4-1 and TRBJ2-5; the match to TRBD2 covers 10 bases. Germline V CDR1 and CDR2: MGHRA, YSYEKL. This CDR3 is 15 amino acids long. Losses at the gene ends were 5 bases for V and 1 base for J; bases not matched to a gene: 4. CDR3 protein: CASSLAGGGQETQYF. CDR3 nucleotides: TGCGCCAGCAGCTTAGCGGGAGGAGGCCAAGAGACCCAGTACTTC.

The chain uses TRBV29-1 and TRBJ1-2, with D tentatively TRBD1 (5 bases). V was shortened by 3 bases and J by 4 bases, with 9 bases between the two germline ends. Germline V lookup: CDR1 SQVTM, CDR2 ANQGSEA. This CDR3 contains 12 residues. The CDR3: CSVDRVTYGYTF. CDR3 nucleotide sequence: TGCAGCGTTGACAGGGTAACCTATGGCTACACCTTC.

This clone has just a few counts. V gene TRBV6-1 combines with J gene TRBJ2-3; TRBD2 matches at 15 bases. V shed 4 bases, J shed 5 bases, and the junction held 1 base outside the gene matches. Germline CDR1 reads MNHNS; CDR2 reads SASEGT. The length of the CDR3 is 15 residues. The chain's CDR3 is CASSAGLAGGDTQYF. The CDR3 DNA sequence: TGTGCCAGCAGTGCGGGACTAGCGGGAGGAGATACGCAGTATTTT.

The gene calls are TRBV15 and TRBJ1-2; maybe TRBD1 (5 bases). Germline values: CDR1 LNHNV, CDR2 YYDKDF (reference sequence). Trimming took 5 bases from V and 5 from J, leaving 12 bases between them. CDR3 length: 13 residues. Here the CDR3 reads CATSEGLAYGYTF. CDR3 nucleotide sequence: TGTGCCACCAGCGAGGGACTGGCGTATGGCTACACCTTC.

The chain combines TRBV7-2 with TRBJ2-7; 10 nucleotides agree with TRBD1. The trim removed 5 bases at V and 6 bases at J, leaving 7 bases unmatched. The CDR3 extends over 14 amino acids. Germline values: CDR1 SGHTA, CDR2 FQGNSA. The CDR3 loop is CASSQGTGVREQYF. CDR3 DNA: TGTGCCAGCAGCCAAGGGACAGGGGTACGCGAGCAGTACTTC.

The chain recombines TRBV19 with TRBJ2-7; 7 bases fit TRBD2. The CDR3 loop spans 21 amino acids. Looked up from germline, CDR1 is LNHDA and CDR2 is SQIVND (reference sequence). V lost 5 bases and J lost 0; bases outside the gene matches: 25. The CDR3: CASSLQSPSSSGPLSSYEQYF. The CDR3 nucleotides are TGTGCCAGTAGTCTCCAATCGCCCAGTTCTAGCGGCCCTCTTAGCTCCTACGAGCAGTACTTC.

The V and J genes are TRBV5-4 and TRBJ2-7; D is possibly TRBD2 (5 bases). V was clipped by 1 base and J by 4 bases, with 12 bases between them. The CDR3 totals 14 residues. Germline V gene sequence: CDR1 SGHNT, CDR2 YYREEE (reference sequence). The CDR3 protein is CASSLYGGTYEQYF. The CDR3 DNA follows: TGTGCCAGCAGCTTGTACGGAGGAACTTACGAGCAGTACTTC.

J is TRBJ1-2 and V is TRBV11-2, with 9 bases matching TRBD1. CDR1 and CDR2 (germline): SGHAT, FQNNGV. The CDR3 loop spans 15 amino acids. V was clipped by 6 bases and J by 6 bases; unmatched bases: 11. The CDR3 spells CASRTLSGTGHGYTF. DNA for the CDR3: TGTGCCAGCAGAACCCTATCCGGGACAGGGCATGGCTACACCTTC.